Listed below are T cell receptor beta chains from one sample, sequenced in a study of blood T cell repertoires in COVID-19. Sequencing used immunoSEQ multiplex PCR; TCRdb keeps in-frame clones, though not all of them. Among some 320,000 clones listed, approximately 88% were seen once. The sequenced sample consisted of peripheral blood. These receptors came from a woman aged 25 to 45 who had recovered from COVID-19. Both conserved end residues are part of each CDR3. A D gene is named only where the DNA matches it firmly. The listing skips clone size in some rows; elsewhere it reads once, few, many or a size class.

size: .; V: TRBV6-6; D: TRBD1; J: TRBJ2-1; length: 13; DNA: TGTGCCACCCAGGGGGCGCAACTTAATGAGCAGTTCTTC; CDR3: CATQGAQLNEQFF
size: .; V: TRBV7-2; D: .; J: TRBJ2-1; length: 13; DNA: TGTGCCAGCAGCTTAGACAGCCGGAATGAGCAGTTCTTC; CDR3: CASSLDSRNEQFF
size: .; V: TRBV5-1; D: .; J: TRBJ1-3; length: 15; DNA: TGCGCCAGCAGCTCACAGGGCTATGCAGGAAACACCATATATTTT; CDR3: CASSSQGYAGNTIYF
size: .; V: TRBV7-2; D: .; J: TRBJ1-6; length: 17; DNA: TGTGCCAGCAGGCCCCAGGATCGAAACCCCTATAATTCACCCCTCCACTTT; CDR3: CASRPQDRNPYNSPLHF
size: .; V: TRBV5-4; D: TRBD2; J: TRBJ2-7; length: 16; DNA: TGTGCCAGCAGCCCCGGGACTAGCGGGGGGTACTACGAGCAGTACTTC; CDR3: CASSPGTSGGYYEQYF
size: .; V: TRBV20-1; D: .; J: TRBJ2-7; length: 13; DNA: TGCAGTGCTAGTCGACATAACTCCTACGAGCAGTACTTC; CDR3: CSASRHNSYEQYF
size: .; V: TRBV15; D: .; J: TRBJ2-7; length: 16; DNA: TGTGCCACCAGCAGAGTTCCCAGGGGTAGGTCCTACGAGCAGTACTTC; CDR3: CATSRVPRGRSYEQYF
size: once; V: TRBV29-1; D: TRBD1; J: TRBJ2-5; length: 14; DNA: TGCAGCGTTTGGGACAGGGAGGGGATAGAGACCCAGTACTTC; CDR3: CSVWDREGIETQYF
size: .; V: TRBV11-2; D: .; J: TRBJ1-6; length: 15; DNA: TGTGCCAGCAGCTTAGAGGGAGTGAGCAATTCACCCCTCCACTTT; CDR3: CASSLEGVSNSPLHF
size: .; V: TRBV4-2; D: .; J: TRBJ2-3; length: 13; DNA: TGTGCCAGCAGCCCCCAGGCAAGAGATACGCAGTATTTT; CDR3: CASSPQARDTQYF
size: .; V: TRBV6-6; D: .; J: TRBJ1-2; length: 13; DNA: TGTGCCAGCAGTTACGGGGGCTCTAGGGGCTACACCTTC; CDR3: CASSYGGSRGYTF
size: .; V: TRBV20-1; D: .; J: TRBJ1-5; length: 15; DNA: TGCAGTGCTGGTGGTTCCGCGTATAGCAATCAGCCCCAGCATTTT; CDR3: CSAGGSAYSNQPQHF
size: .; V: TRBV19; D: TRBD1; J: TRBJ2-1; length: 16; DNA: TGTGCCAGTAGTATTTGGGGGACAGGGGGCCACAATGAGCAGTTCTTC; CDR3: CASSIWGTGGHNEQFF
size: .; V: TRBV27; D: .; J: TRBJ2-1; length: 12; DNA: TGTGCCAGCAGTTCGAGGGGGAATGAGCAGTTCTTC; CDR3: CASSSRGNEQFF
size: .; V: TRBV6-5; D: .; J: TRBJ2-7; length: 13; DNA: TGTGCCAGCAGTTACCCGGGCTCCTACGAGCAGTACTTC; CDR3: CASSYPGSYEQYF
size: .; V: TRBV3-1/TRBV3-2; D: .; J: TRBJ2-3; length: 14; DNA: TGTGCCAGCAGCCAATACCAGAGCACAGATACGCAGTATTTT; CDR3: CASSQYQSTDTQYF
size: .; V: TRBV28; D: .; J: TRBJ2-1; length: 15; DNA: TGTGCCAGCAGCTTTTACCTCAGCGACTACAATGAGCAGTTCTTC; CDR3: CASSFYLSDYNEQFF
size: .; V: TRBV4-1; D: TRBD2; J: TRBJ2-3; length: 17; DNA: TGCGCCAGCAGCCAAGACCCCAGCGGGGGGATCACAGATACGCAGTATTTT; CDR3: CASSQDPSGGITDTQYF
size: .; V: TRBV11-2; D: TRBD1; J: TRBJ2-7; length: 14; DNA: TGTGCCAGCAGCTTAGTAGGGACAGGGTACGAGCAGTACTTC; CDR3: CASSLVGTGYEQYF
size: .; V: TRBV7-2; D: TRBD1; J: TRBJ2-2; length: 15; DNA: TGTGCCAGCAGCTTCGTGGGACAGGGGGGCGGGGAGCTGTTTTTT; CDR3: CASSFVGQGGGELFF
size: .; V: TRBV6-5; D: .; J: TRBJ2-2; length: 14; DNA: TGTGCCAGCAGTTACGGGAGAAGCGGCGGGGAGCTGTTTTTT; CDR3: CASSYGRSGGELFF
size: .; V: TRBV29-1; D: .; J: TRBJ1-3; length: 12; DNA: TGCAGCGTAGACACCTCTGGAAACACCATATATTTT; CDR3: CSVDTSGNTIYF
size: .; V: TRBV27; D: .; J: TRBJ2-1; length: 15; DNA: TGTGCCAGCAGCCCTATCCCCCCTTCCTACAATGAGCAGTTCTTC; CDR3: CASSPIPPSYNEQFF
size: .; V: TRBV10-3; D: .; J: TRBJ1-2; length: 12; DNA: TGTGCCATCAGGGCAGGGGACTATGGCTACACCTTC; CDR3: CAIRAGDYGYTF
size: few; V: TRBV3-1/TRBV3-2; D: .; J: TRBJ2-5; length: 14; DNA: TGTGCCAGCAGCCAACGTACAGGGCGGGAGACCCAGTACTTC; CDR3: CASSQRTGRETQYF
size: .; V: TRBV5-4; D: TRBD2; J: TRBJ2-2; length: 18; DNA: TGTGCCAGCAGCCATCCCCCCGGGAGGCCTACGGGCACCGGGGAGCTGTTTTTT; CDR3: CASSHPPGRPTGTGELFF
size: .; V: TRBV28; D: TRBD2; J: TRBJ2-2; length: 20; DNA: TGTGCCAGCAGTTGGGATTCAACTAGCGGGAGTTTTCCGAACACCGGGGAGCTGTTTTTT; CDR3: CASSWDSTSGSFPNTGELFF
size: .; V: TRBV6-1; D: TRBD1; J: TRBJ1-2; length: 13; DNA: TGTGCCAGCAGGTCGGACAGGGCGAGGGGCTACACCTTC; CDR3: CASRSDRARGYTF
size: .; V: TRBV28; D: TRBD1; J: TRBJ2-7; length: 15; DNA: TGTGCCAGCAGTTGGAGTGGGACAGGGTGGCAAGAGCAGTACTTC; CDR3: CASSWSGTGWQEQYF
size: .; V: TRBV19; D: .; J: TRBJ2-7; length: 13; DNA: TGTGCCAGTAGTTCGGCAGGGCCCTACGAGCAGTACTTC; CDR3: CASSSAGPYEQYF
size: .; V: TRBV9; D: .; J: TRBJ1-2; length: 15; DNA: TGTGCCAGCAGCGCCCGGGAGAGACCCTACTATGGCTACACCTTC; CDR3: CASSARERPYYGYTF
size: once; V: TRBV6-4; D: TRBD2; J: TRBJ2-1; length: 16; DNA: TGTGCCAGCAGTGACTCGTCGGGGGGGTACTTCAATGAGCAGTTCTTC; CDR3: CASSDSSGGYFNEQFF
size: .; V: TRBV11-2; D: .; J: TRBJ2-7; length: 14; DNA: TGTGCCAGCAGCTTAATGGCAACAGCCTACGAGCAGTACTTC; CDR3: CASSLMATAYEQYF
size: .; V: TRBV4-2; D: .; J: TRBJ1-1; length: 15; DNA: TGTGCCAGCAGCCAAGTGGGAGGGGGTGACACTGAAGCTTTCTTT; CDR3: CASSQVGGGDTEAFF
size: .; V: TRBV5-1; D: .; J: TRBJ2-1; length: 15; DNA: TGCGCCAGCAGCTTGGATGGGGGCGCCTACAATGAGCAGTTCTTC; CDR3: CASSLDGGAYNEQFF
size: once; V: TRBV3-1/TRBV3-2; D: .; J: TRBJ1-1; length: 15; DNA: TGTGCCAGCAGCCAAGGGGCAGCTATGAACACTGAAGCTTTCTTT; CDR3: CASSQGAAMNTEAFF